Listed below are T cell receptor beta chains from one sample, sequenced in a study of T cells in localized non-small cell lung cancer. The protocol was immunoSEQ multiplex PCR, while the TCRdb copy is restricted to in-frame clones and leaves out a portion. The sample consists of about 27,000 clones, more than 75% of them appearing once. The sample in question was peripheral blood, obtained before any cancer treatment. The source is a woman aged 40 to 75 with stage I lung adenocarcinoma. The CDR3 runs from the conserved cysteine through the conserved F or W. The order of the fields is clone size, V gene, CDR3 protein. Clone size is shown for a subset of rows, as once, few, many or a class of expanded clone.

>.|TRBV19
CASSIGDRHFYEQYF
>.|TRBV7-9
CASSLGHFPGGYTF
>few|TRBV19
CASSRWGEQYF
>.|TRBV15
CATRGQPSYNEQFF
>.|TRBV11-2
CASSLSGLYGYTF
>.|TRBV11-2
CASSPKGRINYEQYF
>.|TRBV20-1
CSAEEETQYF
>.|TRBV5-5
CASSLKDRAGYEQYF
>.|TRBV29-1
CSGGQGGTDTQYF
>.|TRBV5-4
CASRGSGVLYGYTF
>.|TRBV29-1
CSGKAGGSGTEAFF
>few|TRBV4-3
CASSQGLAGFHNEQFF
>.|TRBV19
CASSPGSLRAADTQYF
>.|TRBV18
CATTSPGAEQFF
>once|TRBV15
CATSRDHSGEAYNEQFF
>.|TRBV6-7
CASSYRVRGQPQHF
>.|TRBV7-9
CASSSYGGVGEQYF
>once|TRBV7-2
CASSFGLNTEAFF
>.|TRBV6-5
CATSRGGGQADTQYF
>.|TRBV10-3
CAISLGGLGTEAFF
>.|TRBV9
CASSVGLGWNTEAFF
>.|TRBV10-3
CATRGGTGDEKLFF
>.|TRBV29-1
CSVGTAGGEQFF
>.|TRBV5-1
CASSLQGYGYTF